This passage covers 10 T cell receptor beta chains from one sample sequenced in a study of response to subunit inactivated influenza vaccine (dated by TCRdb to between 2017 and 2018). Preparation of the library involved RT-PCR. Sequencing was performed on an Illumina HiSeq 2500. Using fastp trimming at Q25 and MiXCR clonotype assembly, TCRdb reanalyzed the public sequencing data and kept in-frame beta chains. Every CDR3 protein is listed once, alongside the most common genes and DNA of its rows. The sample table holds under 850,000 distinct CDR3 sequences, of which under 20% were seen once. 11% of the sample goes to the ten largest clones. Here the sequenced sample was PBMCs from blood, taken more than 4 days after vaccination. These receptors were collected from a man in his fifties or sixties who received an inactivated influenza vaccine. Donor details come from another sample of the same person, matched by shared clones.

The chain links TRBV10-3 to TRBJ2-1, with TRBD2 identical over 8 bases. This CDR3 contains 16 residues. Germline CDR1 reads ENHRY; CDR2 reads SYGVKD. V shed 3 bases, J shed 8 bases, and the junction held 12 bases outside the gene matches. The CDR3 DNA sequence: TGTGCCATCAGTGACATACTAGCGGTCCCTCGCGATGAGCAGTTCTTC. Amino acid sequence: CAISDILAVPRDEQFF.

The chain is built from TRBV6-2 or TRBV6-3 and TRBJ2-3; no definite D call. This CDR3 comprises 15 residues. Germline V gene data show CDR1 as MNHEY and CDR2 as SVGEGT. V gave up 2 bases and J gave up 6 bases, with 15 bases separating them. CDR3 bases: TGTGCCAGCAGTTACCGGACCCTTTTCACGGATACGCAGTATTTT. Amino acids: CASSYRTLFTDTQYF.

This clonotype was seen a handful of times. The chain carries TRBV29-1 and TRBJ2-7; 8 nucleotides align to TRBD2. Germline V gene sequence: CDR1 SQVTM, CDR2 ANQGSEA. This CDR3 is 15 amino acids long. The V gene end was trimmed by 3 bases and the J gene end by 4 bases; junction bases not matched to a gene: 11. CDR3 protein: CSVDDVAGWGYEQYF. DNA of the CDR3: TGCAGCGTTGATGACGTAGCGGGATGGGGATACGAGCAGTACTTC.

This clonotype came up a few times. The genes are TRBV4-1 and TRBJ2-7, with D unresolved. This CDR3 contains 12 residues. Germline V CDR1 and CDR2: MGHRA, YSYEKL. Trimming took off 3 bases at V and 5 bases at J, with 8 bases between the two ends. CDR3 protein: CASSHHFDEQYF. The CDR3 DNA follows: TGCGCCAGCAGCCACCACTTCGACGAGCAGTACTTC.

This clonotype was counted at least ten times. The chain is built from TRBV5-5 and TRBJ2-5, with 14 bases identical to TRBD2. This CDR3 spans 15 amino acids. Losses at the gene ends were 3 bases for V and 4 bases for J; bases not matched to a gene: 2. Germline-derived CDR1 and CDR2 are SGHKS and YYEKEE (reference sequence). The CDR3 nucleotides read TGTGCCAGCAGCTCCGGACTAGCGGGAGGAGAGACCCAGTACTTC. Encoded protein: CASSSGLAGGETQYF.

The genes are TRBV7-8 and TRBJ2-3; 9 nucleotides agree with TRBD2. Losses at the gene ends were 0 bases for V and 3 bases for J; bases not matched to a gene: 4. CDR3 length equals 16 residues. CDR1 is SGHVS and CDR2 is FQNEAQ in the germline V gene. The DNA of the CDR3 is TGTGCCAGCAGCTTAGCGCGCGGGGGGGCTACAGATACGCAGTATTTT. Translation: CASSLARGGATDTQYF.

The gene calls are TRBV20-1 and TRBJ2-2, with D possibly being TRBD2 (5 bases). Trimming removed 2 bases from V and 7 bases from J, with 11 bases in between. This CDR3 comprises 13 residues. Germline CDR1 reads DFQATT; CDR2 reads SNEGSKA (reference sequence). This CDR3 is CSARRAVHGELFF. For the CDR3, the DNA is TGCAGTGCTAGACGAGCGGTCCACGGGGAGCTGTTTTTT.

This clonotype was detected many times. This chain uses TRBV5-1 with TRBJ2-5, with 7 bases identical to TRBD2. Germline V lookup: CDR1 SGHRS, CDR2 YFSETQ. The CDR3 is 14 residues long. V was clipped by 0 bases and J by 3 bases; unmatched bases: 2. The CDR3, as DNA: TGCGCCAGCAGCTTGGCGGCGGGAGAAGAGACCCAGTACTTC. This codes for CASSLAAGEETQYF. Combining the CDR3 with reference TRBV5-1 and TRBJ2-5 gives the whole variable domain KAGVTQTPRYLIKTRGQQVTLSCSPISGHRSVSWYQQTPGQGLQFLFEYFSETQRNKGNFPGRFSGRQFSNSRSEMNVSTLELGDSALYLCASSLAAGEETQYFGPGTRLLVL.

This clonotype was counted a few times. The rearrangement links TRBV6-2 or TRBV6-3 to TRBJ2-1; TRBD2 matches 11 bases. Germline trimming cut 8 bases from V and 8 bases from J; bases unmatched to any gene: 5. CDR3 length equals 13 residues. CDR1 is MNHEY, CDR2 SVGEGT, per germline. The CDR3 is CASRLAGTDEQFF. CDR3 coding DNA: TGTGCCAGCCGACTAGCGGGGACGGATGAGCAGTTCTTC.

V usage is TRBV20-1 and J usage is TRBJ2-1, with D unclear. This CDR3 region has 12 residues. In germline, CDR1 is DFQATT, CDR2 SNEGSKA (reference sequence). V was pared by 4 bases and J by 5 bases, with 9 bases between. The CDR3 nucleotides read TGCAGTGCTACAGAAATAAACAATGAGCAGTTCTTC. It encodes CSATEINNEQFF.